The 22 T cell receptor beta chains below come from one sample, sequenced in a study of blood T cell repertoires in COVID-19. Generated by immunoSEQ multiplex PCR, the TCRdb table keeps only in-frame clones and is missing some. Among fewer than 300,000 clones listed, about 89% were seen once. The sequenced sample was peripheral blood. The receptor set was obtained from a woman aged 30 to 39 with COVID-19, enrolled during active disease.

The chain is built from TRBV19 and TRBJ1-2; the match to TRBD1 covers 9 bases. The CDR3 extends over 17 amino acids. The germline V gene encodes CDR1 LNHDA and CDR2 SQIVND (reference sequence). V was clipped by 5 bases and J by 2 bases; unmatched bases: 12. The CDR3 coding sequence is TGTGCCAGTAGTTCCGCCGGGACAGGGTTTTTGAACTATGGCTACACCTTC. It encodes CASSSAGTGFLNYGYTF.

The chain couples TRBV21-1 to TRBJ2-1; the table's D call, TRBD2, was not checked against the DNA. TRBV21-1 is shown as a pseudogene. The CDR3 extends over 18 amino acids. This CDR3 is CASDGGASGVSSYNEQFF. The CDR3 coding sequence is TGTGCCAGCGATGGGGGGGCTAGCGGGGTCAGCTCCTACAATGAGCAGTTCTTC.

V is TRBV5-1 and J is TRBJ1-4, with D unclear. Trimming pared 4 bases from V and 3 bases from J, leaving 7 bases between. This CDR3 comprises 13 residues. Per the germline V gene, CDR1 is SGHRS and CDR2 is YFSETQ. The CDR3 nucleotides read TGCGCCAGCAGCGAGGAGTCTAATGAAAAACTGTTTTTT. Translated, it gives CASSEESNEKLFF.

The V call is TRBV3-1 (or the pseudogene TRBV3-2), the J call TRBJ1-5; D gene ambiguous. Deletions cut 3 bases from V and 1 base from J, with 10 bases between. Germline V gene data show CDR1 as LGHDT and CDR2 as YNNKEL (reference sequence). CDR3 size: 15 residues. CDR3 coding DNA: TGTGCCAGCAGCCACGGTACGAGGAGCAATCAGCCCCAGCATTTT. It translates to CASSHGTRSNQPQHF.

The chain recombines TRBV7-9 with TRBJ2-7; 16 nucleotides match TRBD2. Germline V gives CDR1 SEHNR, CDR2 FQNEAQ (reference sequence). V shed 2 bases and J 8 bases; nucleotides not matched to a gene: 12. This CDR3 comprises 18 residues. Here the CDR3 reads CASSLPGTSGRAALQQYF. CDR3 in DNA: TGTGCCAGCAGCTTACCCGGGACTAGCGGGAGGGCCGCTCTTCAGCAGTACTTC.

The chain uses TRBV5-6 and TRBJ2-1; TRBD2 matches 10 bases. Losses at the gene ends were 3 bases for V and 10 bases for J; bases not matched to a gene: 4. The CDR3 consists of 13 residues. The germline gives CDR1 SGHDT, CDR2 YYEEEE. The CDR3 DNA follows: TGTGCCAGCAGCTCGGGACTAGCGAGAGAGCAGTTCTTC. Encoded protein: CASSSGLAREQFF.

The gene calls are TRBV3-1 (or the pseudogene TRBV3-2) and TRBJ2-1; D may be TRBD1 (5 bases). This CDR3 comprises 15 residues. V dropped 0 bases and J dropped 0 bases, with 6 bases sitting between them. From germline, CDR1 is LGHDT and CDR2 YNNKEL (reference sequence). Written as DNA, the CDR3 is TGTGCCAGCAGCCAAGATAGGGGCTCCTACAATGAGCAGTTCTTC. Its protein product is CASSQDRGSYNEQFF.

The CDR3 here is CASSTSQAALNEQFF. The CDR3 region has the DNA TGTGCCAGCTCGACGAGTCAAGCGGCCCTAAATGAGCAGTTCTTC. The genes are TRBV18 and TRBJ2-1, with D perhaps TRBD2 (5 bases). CDR3 length: 15 residues. Germline values: CDR1 KGHSH, CDR2 LQKENI. The V end lost 6 bases, the J end lost 7 bases, and 19 bases lay between the germline ends. The variable domain in full, with the rest retrieved from reference TRBV18 and TRBJ2-1, is NAGVMQNPRHLVRRRGQEARLRCSPMKGHSHVYWYRQLPEEGLKFMVYLQKENIIDESGMPKERFSAEFPKEGPSILRIQQVVRGDSAAYFCASSTSQAALNEQFFGPGTRLTVL.

This chain connects TRBV7-9 to TRBJ2-2; 7 bases line up with TRBD1. CDR3 length: 15 amino acids. Germline-derived CDR1 and CDR2 are SEHNR and FQNEAQ (reference sequence). Trimming removed 0 bases from V and 2 bases from J; junction bases left unmatched: 0. In nucleotides, the CDR3 is TGTGCCAGCAGCTTAGCAGGGGGCAACACCGGGGAGCTGTTTTTT. Residues: CASSLAGGNTGELFF.

The chain combines TRBV6-1 with TRBJ2-1, with 7 bases that match TRBD2. The V gene end was trimmed by 2 bases and the J gene end by 3 bases; junction bases not matched to a gene: 16. The CDR3 is made up of 19 amino acids. Germline V CDR1 and CDR2: MNHNS, SASEGT. CDR3 region: CASSEFRPVSGLYYNEQFF. CDR3 in DNA: TGTGCCAGCAGTGAATTTCGCCCCGTCTCGGGACTATACTACAATGAGCAGTTCTTC.

The sample holds one count of this clone. The chain uses TRBV19 and TRBJ1-1; D remains unclear. Germline assignment: CDR1 LNHDA and CDR2 SQIVND (reference sequence). The V end was cut by 7 bases, the J end by 5 bases, with 17 bases between. CDR3 size: 14 residues. The CDR3: CASTESRFETEAFF. CDR3 in DNA: TGTGCCAGTACCGAGTCTCGGTTTGAGACTGAAGCTTTCTTT. The variable domain in full, completed from reference TRBV19 and TRBJ1-1, reads DGGITQSPKYLFRKEGQNVTLSCEQNLNHDAMYWYRQDPGQGLRLIYYSQIVNDFQKGDIAEGYSVSREKKESFPLTVTSAQKNPTAFYLCASTESRFETEAFFGQGTRLTVV.

The chain couples TRBV19 to TRBJ1-1; 8 bases align to TRBD1. Trimming took 5 bases from V and 6 from J; bases not matched to a gene: 5. The V gene's germline CDR1 is LNHDA and CDR2 SQIVND (reference sequence). This CDR3 is 13 amino acids long. Written as DNA, the CDR3 is TGTGCCAGTAGTCGGACAGGGCGGCCTGAAGCTTTCTTT. Protein product: CASSRTGRPEAFF.

V is TRBV20-1 and J is TRBJ1-1; a weak D match, TRBD1 (5 bases). Germline lookup yields CDR1 DFQATT and CDR2 SNEGSKA (reference sequence). The CDR3 loop spans 11 amino acids. The V end was cut by 6 bases, the J end by 5 bases, with 10 bases between. The CDR3 nucleotides are TGCAGTGCCAAGGGGCAGACTGAAGCTTTCTTT. Protein product: CSAKGQTEAFF.

V and J are TRBV7-8 and TRBJ2-7; 13 bases are a match to TRBD2. Germline loops: CDR1 SGHVS, CDR2 FQNEAQ. This CDR3 region has 16 residues. V shed 5 bases and J 0 bases; nucleotides not matched to a gene: 4. The CDR3 region has the DNA TGTGCCAGCAGCCCCCGGACTAGCGGGAGCTCCTACGAGCAGTACTTC. Translated: CASSPRTSGSSYEQYF.

This clone was detected once. The chain employs TRBV9 and TRBJ1-4, with a tentative D call TRBD1 (5 bases). CDR1 and CDR2 from the germline V gene are SGDLS and YYNGEE. Trimming removed 3 bases at V and 3 bases at J, with 9 bases between. The CDR3 has 14 amino acids. CDR3 in amino acids: CASSAGTPNEKLFF. CDR3 DNA sequence: TGTGCCAGCAGCGCCGGGACTCCTAATGAAAAACTGTTTTTT.

This sequence joins TRBV29-1 and TRBJ1-5; D is perhaps TRBD1 (6 bases). Per germline, CDR1 SQVTM and CDR2 ANQGSEA. The ends were cut back, 4 bases at V and 1 base at J, with 11 bases in the middle. There are 14 residues in the CDR3. This chain's CDR3 is CSVVWQGSNQPQHF. In DNA form, the CDR3 reads TGCAGCGTTGTGTGGCAGGGGAGCAATCAGCCCCAGCATTTT.

The rearrangement links TRBV12-3 or TRBV12-4 to TRBJ1-2; no firm D call. The CDR3 length is 12 residues. The germline V and J ends were trimmed by 3 bases and 7 bases, with 9 bases remaining between them. CDR3 in DNA: TGTGCCAGCAGTTTTAGCTCGCTTGGCTACACCTTC. Translating gives CASSFSSLGYTF.

CDR3 bases: TGCGCCAGCAGCTTGGGGGAGACTAGCGGGATCAATGAGCAGTTCTTC. Translation gives CASSLGETSGINEQFF. This rearrangement joins TRBV5-1 to TRBJ2-1, with TRBD2 matching over 11 bases. CDR1 and CDR2 from the germline V gene are SGHRS and YFSETQ. The ends lost 0 bases at V and 6 bases at J; junction bases unmatched: 5. The CDR3 extends over 16 amino acids. Drawing the rest from reference TRBV5-1 and TRBJ2-1, the complete variable domain is KAGVTQTPRYLIKTRGQQVTLSCSPISGHRSVSWYQQTPGQGLQFLFEYFSETQRNKGNFPGRFSGRQFSNSRSEMNVSTLELGDSALYLCASSLGETSGINEQFFGPGTRLTVL.

This clone is a singleton in its sample. The J gene is TRBJ1-3, the V gene TRBV6-6; no clear D. The germline CDR1 and CDR2 sequences are MNHNY and SVGAGI (reference sequence). Trimming took off 6 bases at V and 0 bases at J, with 9 bases between the two ends. The CDR3 consists of 14 residues. The DNA for the CDR3 is TGTGCCAGCAGCAGCGCGAGCTCTGGAAACACCATATATTTT. This sequence encodes CASSSASSGNTIYF.

The chain uses TRBV28 and TRBJ1-6; weak D call: TRBD1 (5 bases). V lost 3 bases and J lost 6, with 15 bases in between. In germline, CDR1 is MDHEN, CDR2 SYDVKM. CDR3 length equals 16 residues. The CDR3 spells CASSFGGDGLNSPLHF. CDR3 DNA: TGTGCCAGCAGTTTCGGGGGGGACGGCCTTAATTCACCCCTCCACTTT.

This rearrangement joins TRBV3-1 (or the pseudogene TRBV3-2) to TRBJ1-6; 7 bases are shared with TRBD1. The J segment lost 6 bases and the V segment lost 3 bases, leaving 5 bases of the junction unmatched. CDR1 and CDR2 from the germline V gene are LGHDT and YNNKEL (reference sequence). This CDR3 is built from 15 residues. The CDR3 reads CASSQFQGGNSPLHF. The CDR3 region has the DNA TGTGCCAGCAGCCAGTTCCAGGGGGGTAATTCACCCCTCCACTTT.

The V and J genes are TRBV27 and TRBJ1-6; 9 bases agree with TRBD1. V shed 5 bases, J shed 10 bases, and the junction held 9 bases outside the gene matches. Germline values: CDR1 MNHEY, CDR2 SMNVEV (reference sequence). The CDR3 is 15 residues long. The CDR3 DNA is TGTGCCAGCAGTACACAGGGGGCGCTTGTCTCACCCCTCCACTTT. The encoded protein is CASSTQGALVSPLHF.